A selection of T cell receptor beta chains follows, all from one sample in a study of radiotherapy plus CTLA-4 blockade in lung cancer. TCRdb's copy holds only in-frame clones and misses some; the assay was immunoSEQ multiplex PCR. This table holds approximately 97,000 clones, 83% found once. The sequences come from peripheral blood, collected from a patient treated with radiotherapy plus ipilimumab. These TCRs come from a human donor with non-small cell lung cancer who had stable disease on radiotherapy plus ipilimumab. Both conserved end residues are part of each CDR3. The D gene is left open where the match is weak. Size tells how often a clone was seen (once, few, many) or the class of an expanded clone, and some rows leave it out.

j_call	d_call	v_call	clone_size	cdr3_nt	cdr3_aa
TRBJ2-7	NA	TRBV28	NA	TGTGCCAGCAGTCCTCATTTGGGGGTAACCTACGAGCAGTACTTC	CASSPHLGVTYEQYF
TRBJ1-1	NA	TRBV5-4	NA	TGTGCCAGCAGCCAAGGAAAGAACACTGAAGCTTTCTTT	CASSQGKNTEAFF
TRBJ2-7	TRBD1	TRBV10-2	few	TGCGCCAGCAGTGCCTCCGGGACAGGGGGATCTACGATGCAGTACTTC	CASSASGTGGSTMQYF
TRBJ2-3	NA	TRBV28	NA	TGTGCCAGCAGTTTCTCACGGGACACAGATACGCAGTATTTT	CASSFSRDTDTQYF
TRBJ2-1	TRBD2	TRBV27	NA	TGTGCCAGCAGAGATACTCCGGGACTAGCGGGAGGGCCCAATGAGCAGTTCTTC	CASRDTPGLAGGPNEQFF
TRBJ2-5	NA	TRBV7-9	few	TGTGCCAGCAGCTTGAGCGGAGGGGAGACCCAGTACTTC	CASSLSGGETQYF
TRBJ1-2	TRBD1	TRBV28	few	TGTGCCAGCAGTTCTGCCGGGACAGAATTAAGGGGCTACACCTTC	CASSSAGTELRGYTF
TRBJ1-3	NA	TRBV5-1	NA	TGCGCCAGCAGCTCCGACAGGCTCTCTGGAAACACCATATATTTT	CASSSDRLSGNTIYF
TRBJ1-4	NA	TRBV20-1	NA	TGCAGTGCCACCCCTCAGACGGGACTGTTTTTT	CSATPQTGLFF
TRBJ2-5	NA	TRBV7-8	NA	TGTGCCAGCTGCCAATGGGGTTCGGAGACCCAGTACTTC	CASCQWGSETQYF
TRBJ2-3	NA	TRBV7-9	once	TGTGCCAGCAGCCGCGCCTTCGGCTGGGGCCCAGGCACAGATACGCAGTATTTT	CASSRAFGWGPGTDTQYF
TRBJ2-7	TRBD1	TRBV30	NA	TGTGCCACAGACAGGGGGTTGAATTACGAGCAGTACTTC	CATDRGLNYEQYF
TRBJ1-1	TRBD1	TRBV18	few	TGTGCCAGCTCTTGGGACAGGGGGGACACTGAAGCTTTCTTT	CASSWDRGDTEAFF
TRBJ2-3	TRBD2	TRBV7-2	NA	TGTGCCAGCAGCGGGCGACTAGCGGGGGGGAGGGCAGATACGCAGTATTTT	CASSGRLAGGRADTQYF
TRBJ1-3	NA	TRBV6-1	NA	TGTGCCAGCAGTATCAGCGTTTCTGGAAACACCATATATTTT	CASSISVSGNTIYF
TRBJ2-2	NA	TRBV14	once	TGTGCCAGCAGCCCGCCCACGGGACACCCGACCGGGGAGCTGTTTTTT	CASSPPTGHPTGELFF
TRBJ1-2	NA	TRBV10-2	NA	TGCGCCAGCAGTGAGGCAGGGGCTTATGGCTACACCTTC	CASSEAGAYGYTF
TRBJ1-1	TRBD1	TRBV7-2	once	TGTGCCAGCAGCGTTCCCGGGACAGGGGGCACTGAAGCTTTCTTT	CASSVPGTGGTEAFF
TRBJ2-7	TRBD2	TRBV6-5	NA	TGTGCCAGCAATCCGGCGGCTAGCGGGAACTACGAGCAGTACTTC	CASNPAASGNYEQYF
TRBJ2-5	NA	TRBV7-3	once	TGTGCCAGCAGCCCCGACCAAGAGACCCAGTACTTC	CASSPDQETQYF
TRBJ2-7	NA	TRBV7-2	NA	TGTGCCAGCAGCTTGGCGGGACTCGCGGGGGCGGGGGAGCAGTACTTC	CASSLAGLAGAGEQYF
TRBJ1-2	TRBD1	TRBV2	NA	TGTGCCAGCAGTGCAACGGGGGGACAGGGCCGTGGCTACACCTTC	CASSATGGQGRGYTF
TRBJ2-3	NA	TRBV6-1	NA	TGTGCCAGCAGTTCCCTGACAGGTAGCACAGATACGCAGTATTTT	CASSSLTGSTDTQYF
TRBJ1-2	TRBD1	TRBV6-1	NA	TGTGCCAGCATACGGGCGGGACAGGGCTCGTGGGGCTACACCTTC	CASIRAGQGSWGYTF
TRBJ1-6	TRBD1	TRBV19	NA	TGTGCCAGTAGTATAAGGCGGACAGGGTTGACCTATAATTCACCCCTCCACTTT	CASSIRRTGLTYNSPLHF
TRBJ2-3	NA	TRBV5-1	NA	TGCGCCAGCAGCTTCGCACAGGGGAGGGGATCCACAGATACGCAGTATTTT	CASSFAQGRGSTDTQYF
TRBJ2-7	NA	TRBV6-1	once	TGTGCCAGCAGTCCCTCGAGCGGTGGTACCTACGAGCAGTACTTC	CASSPSSGGTYEQYF
TRBJ2-1	TRBD2	TRBV15	NA	TGTGCCACCAGTTTCTCCGGGACTACTCCGTTCTTC	CATSFSGTTPFF
TRBJ2-2	TRBD2	TRBV7-2	once	TGTGCCAGCAGCTCGACTAGCGGGGGGGCGCGAACCGGGGAGCTGTTTTTT	CASSSTSGGARTGELFF